Detailed here is one T cell receptor beta chain. Its target is not known. Generated by immunoSEQ multiplex PCR, the TCRdb table keeps only in-frame clones and is missing some. Of some 11,000 clones listed, roughly 76% are singletons. The data belong to a study of OX40 agonist ivuxolimab in advanced cancers. This CDR3 has 19 amino acids. With V trimmed by 5 bases and J by 0 bases, 14 bases remained unmatched. Per the germline V gene, CDR1 is SGHVS and CDR2 is FNYEAQ. Study-level findings and limits: There was clonal expansion of CD4+ and CD8+ blood T cells by week 6 at 0.1 to 3.0 mg/kg.

This receptor was identified in an adult with an advanced solid tumor such as melanoma, head and neck, liver or kidney cancer. The chain combines TRBV7-6 with TRBJ2-4; 9 bases are shared with TRBD2. The sample here was CD4+ or CD8+ T cells sorted from blood, taken in a trial of the OX40 agonist ivuxolimab. The CDR3 bases are TGTGCCAGCAGCCCGAGCCCGGGCTCTAGCGGGGTAGCCAAAAACATTCAGTACTTC. Its protein product is CASSPSPGSSGVAKNIQYF.